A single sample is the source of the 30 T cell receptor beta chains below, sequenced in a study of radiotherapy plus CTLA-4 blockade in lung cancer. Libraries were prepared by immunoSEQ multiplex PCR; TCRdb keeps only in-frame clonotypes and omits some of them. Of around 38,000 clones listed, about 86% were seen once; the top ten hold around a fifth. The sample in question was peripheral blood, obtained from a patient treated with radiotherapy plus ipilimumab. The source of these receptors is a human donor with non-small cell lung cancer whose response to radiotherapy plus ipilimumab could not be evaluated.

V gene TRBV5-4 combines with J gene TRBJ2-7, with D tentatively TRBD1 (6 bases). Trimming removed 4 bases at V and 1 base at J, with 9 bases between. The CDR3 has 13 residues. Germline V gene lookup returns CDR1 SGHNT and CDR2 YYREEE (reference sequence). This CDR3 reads CASSPDRSYEQYF. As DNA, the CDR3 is TGTGCCAGCAGCCCCGACAGGTCCTACGAGCAGTACTTC.

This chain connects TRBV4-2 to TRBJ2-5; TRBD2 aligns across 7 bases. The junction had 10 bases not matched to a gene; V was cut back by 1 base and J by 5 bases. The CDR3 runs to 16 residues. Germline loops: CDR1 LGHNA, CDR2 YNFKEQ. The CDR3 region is CASSQGRGGYGETQYF. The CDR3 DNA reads TGTGCCAGCAGCCAAGGCCGGGGAGGGTACGGGGAGACCCAGTACTTC.

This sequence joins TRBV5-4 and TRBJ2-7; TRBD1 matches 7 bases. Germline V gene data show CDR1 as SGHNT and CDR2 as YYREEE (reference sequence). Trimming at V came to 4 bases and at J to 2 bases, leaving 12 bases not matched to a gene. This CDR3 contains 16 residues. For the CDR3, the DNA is TGTGCCAGCAGCACCAGAAACAGGGGCCGAGCCTACGAGCAGTACTTC. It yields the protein CASSTRNRGRAYEQYF. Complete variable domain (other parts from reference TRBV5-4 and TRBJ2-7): ETGVTQSPTHLIKTRGQQVTLRCSSQSGHNTVSWYQQALGQGPQFIFQYYREEENGRGNFPPRFSGLQFPNYSSELNVNALELDDSALYLCASSTRNRGRAYEQYFGPGTRLTVT.

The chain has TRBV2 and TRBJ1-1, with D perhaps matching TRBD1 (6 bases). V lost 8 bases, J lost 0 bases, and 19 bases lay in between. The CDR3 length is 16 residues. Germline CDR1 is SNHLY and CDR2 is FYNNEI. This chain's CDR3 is CASRKLGGQLNTEAFF. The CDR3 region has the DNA TGTGCCAGCCGAAAGCTAGGAGGACAGCTGAACACTGAAGCTTTCTTT.

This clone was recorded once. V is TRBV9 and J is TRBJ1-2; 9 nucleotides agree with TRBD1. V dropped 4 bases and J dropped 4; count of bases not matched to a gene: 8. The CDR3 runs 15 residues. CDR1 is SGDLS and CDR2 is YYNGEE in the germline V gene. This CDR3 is CASSPRQGVGYGYTF. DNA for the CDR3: TGTGCCAGCAGCCCCCGACAGGGGGTAGGCTATGGCTACACCTTC.

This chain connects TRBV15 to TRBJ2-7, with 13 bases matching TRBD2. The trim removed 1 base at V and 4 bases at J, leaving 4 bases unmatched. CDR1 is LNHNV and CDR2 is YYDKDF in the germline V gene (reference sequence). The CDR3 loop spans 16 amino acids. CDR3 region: CATSRGTSGGGYEQYF. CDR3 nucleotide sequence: TGTGCCACCAGCAGAGGAACTAGCGGGGGGGGTTACGAGCAGTACTTC.

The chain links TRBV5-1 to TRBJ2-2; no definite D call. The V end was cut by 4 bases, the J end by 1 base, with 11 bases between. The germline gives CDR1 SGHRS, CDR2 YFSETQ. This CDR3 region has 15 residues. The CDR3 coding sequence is TGCGCCAGCAGCAGCCGTTCAGGGAACACCGGGGAGCTGTTTTTT. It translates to CASSSRSGNTGELFF.

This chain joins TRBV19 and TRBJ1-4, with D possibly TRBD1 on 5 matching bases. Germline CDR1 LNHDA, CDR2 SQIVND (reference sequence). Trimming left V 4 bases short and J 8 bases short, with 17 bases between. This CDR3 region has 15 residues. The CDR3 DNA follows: TGTGCCAGTAGTACCCATCGAAGGGGAGGCGAAAAACTGTTTTTT. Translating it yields CASSTHRRGGEKLFF. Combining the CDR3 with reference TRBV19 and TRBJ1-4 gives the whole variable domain DGGITQSPKYLFRKEGQNVTLSCEQNLNHDAMYWYRQDPGQGLRLIYYSQIVNDFQKGDIAEGYSVSREKKESFPLTVTSAQKNPTAFYLCASSTHRRGGEKLFFGSGTQLSVL.

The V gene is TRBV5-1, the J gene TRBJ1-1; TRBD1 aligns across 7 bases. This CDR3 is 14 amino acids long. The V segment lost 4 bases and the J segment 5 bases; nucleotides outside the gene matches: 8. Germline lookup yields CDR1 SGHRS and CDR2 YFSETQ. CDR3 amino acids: CASSGGQAGTEAFF. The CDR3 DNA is TGCGCCAGCAGCGGAGGACAGGCGGGGACTGAAGCTTTCTTT.

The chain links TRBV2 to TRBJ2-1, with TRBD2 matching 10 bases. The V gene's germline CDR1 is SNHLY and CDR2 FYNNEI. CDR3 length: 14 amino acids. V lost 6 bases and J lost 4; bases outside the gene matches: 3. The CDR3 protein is CASRETSGYNEQFF. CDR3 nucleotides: TGTGCCAGCAGGGAGACTAGCGGGTACAATGAGCAGTTCTTC.

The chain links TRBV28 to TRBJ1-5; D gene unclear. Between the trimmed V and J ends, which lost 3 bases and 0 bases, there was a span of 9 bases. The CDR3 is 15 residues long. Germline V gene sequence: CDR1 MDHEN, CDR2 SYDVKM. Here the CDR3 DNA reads TGTGCCAGCAGTTTTATCGGGATTAGCAATCAGCCCCAGCATTTT. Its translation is CASSFIGISNQPQHF. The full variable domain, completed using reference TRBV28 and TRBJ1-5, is DVKVTQSSRYLVKRTGEKVFLECVQDMDHENMFWYRQDPGLGLRLIYFSYDVKMKEKGDIPEGYSVSREKKERFSLILESASTNQTSMYLCASSFIGISNQPQHFGDGTRLSIL.

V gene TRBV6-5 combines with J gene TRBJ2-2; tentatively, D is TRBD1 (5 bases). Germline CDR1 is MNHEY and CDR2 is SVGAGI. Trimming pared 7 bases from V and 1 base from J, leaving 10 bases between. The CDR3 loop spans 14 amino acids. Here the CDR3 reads CASMRQLNTGELFF. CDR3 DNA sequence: TGTGCCAGCATGAGACAGTTGAACACCGGGGAGCTGTTTTTT.

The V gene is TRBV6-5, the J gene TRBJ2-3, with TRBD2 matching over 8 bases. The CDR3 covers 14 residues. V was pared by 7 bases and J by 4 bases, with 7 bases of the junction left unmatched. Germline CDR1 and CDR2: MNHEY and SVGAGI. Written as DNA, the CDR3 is TGTGCCAGCACCTCGAGCGGGGGCGCAGATACGCAGTATTTT. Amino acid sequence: CASTSSGGADTQYF.

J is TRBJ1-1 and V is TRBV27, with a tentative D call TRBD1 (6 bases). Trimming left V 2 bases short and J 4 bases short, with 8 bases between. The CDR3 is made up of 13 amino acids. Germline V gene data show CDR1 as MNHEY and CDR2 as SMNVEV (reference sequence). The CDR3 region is CASSLLGGTEAFF. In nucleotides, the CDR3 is TGTGCCAGCAGTTTACTAGGGGGCACTGAAGCTTTCTTT.

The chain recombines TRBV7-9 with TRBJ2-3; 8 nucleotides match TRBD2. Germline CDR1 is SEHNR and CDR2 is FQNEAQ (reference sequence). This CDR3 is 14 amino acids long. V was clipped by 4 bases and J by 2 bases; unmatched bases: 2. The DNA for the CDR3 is TGTGCCAGCAGCTACGGGGGGGCCACAGATACGCAGTATTTT. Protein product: CASSYGGATDTQYF.

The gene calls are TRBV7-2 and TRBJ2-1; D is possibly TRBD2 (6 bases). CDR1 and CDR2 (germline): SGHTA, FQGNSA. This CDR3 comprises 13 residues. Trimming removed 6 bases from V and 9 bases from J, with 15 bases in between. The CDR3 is CASRGGLQREQFF. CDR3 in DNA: TGTGCCAGCAGGGGGGGTTTACAGCGTGAGCAGTTCTTC.

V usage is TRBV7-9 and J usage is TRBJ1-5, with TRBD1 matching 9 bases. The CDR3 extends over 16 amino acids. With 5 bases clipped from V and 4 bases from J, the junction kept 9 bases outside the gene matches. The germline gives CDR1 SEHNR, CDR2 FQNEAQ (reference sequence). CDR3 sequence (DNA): TGTGCCAGCAGCCTGGGACAGGGAGAGAGGAATCAGCCCCAGCATTTT. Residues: CASSLGQGERNQPQHF.

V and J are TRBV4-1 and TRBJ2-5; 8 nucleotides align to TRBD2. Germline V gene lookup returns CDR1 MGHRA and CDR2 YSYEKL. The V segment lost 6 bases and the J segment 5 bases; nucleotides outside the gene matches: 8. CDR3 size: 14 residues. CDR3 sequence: CASSRGGGRETQYF. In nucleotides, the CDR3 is TGCGCCAGCAGTCGAGGCGGGGGGCGGGAGACCCAGTACTTC.

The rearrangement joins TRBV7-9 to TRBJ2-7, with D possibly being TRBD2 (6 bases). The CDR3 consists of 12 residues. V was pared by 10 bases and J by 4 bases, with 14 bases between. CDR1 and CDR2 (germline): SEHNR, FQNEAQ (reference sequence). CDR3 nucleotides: TGTGCCAACGGGACTGAAGCTTACGAGCAGTACTTC. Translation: CANGTEAYEQYF.

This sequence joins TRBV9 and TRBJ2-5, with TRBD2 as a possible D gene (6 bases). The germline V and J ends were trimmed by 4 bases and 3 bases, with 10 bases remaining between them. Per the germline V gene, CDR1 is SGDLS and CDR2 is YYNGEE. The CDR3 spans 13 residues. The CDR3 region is CASSPGLKETQYF. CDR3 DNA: TGTGCCAGCAGCCCGGGACTTAAAGAGACCCAGTACTTC.

CDR3 in amino acids: CASSKVTWNRVQETQYF. The CDR3 coding sequence is TGTGCCAGTAGTAAAGTTACTTGGAACAGGGTCCAGGAGACCCAGTACTTC. The chain recombines TRBV19 with TRBJ2-5; perhaps TRBD1 as D (6 bases). Germline CDR1 is LNHDA and CDR2 is SQIVND (reference sequence). The germline V and J ends were trimmed by 4 bases and 5 bases, with 23 bases remaining between them. The length of the CDR3 is 17 residues.

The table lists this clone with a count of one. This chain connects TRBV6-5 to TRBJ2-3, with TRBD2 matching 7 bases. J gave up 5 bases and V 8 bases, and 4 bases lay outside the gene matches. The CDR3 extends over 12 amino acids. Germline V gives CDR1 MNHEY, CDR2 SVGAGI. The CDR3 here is CASGTGGDTQYF. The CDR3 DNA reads TGTGCCAGCGGGACGGGGGGAGATACGCAGTATTTT.

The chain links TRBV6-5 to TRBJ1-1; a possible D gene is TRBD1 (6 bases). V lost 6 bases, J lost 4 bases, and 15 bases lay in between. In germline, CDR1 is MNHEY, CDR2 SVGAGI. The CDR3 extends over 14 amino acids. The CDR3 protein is CASRARGAATEAFF. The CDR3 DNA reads TGTGCCAGCAGAGCCCGGGGGGCTGCCACTGAAGCTTTCTTT.

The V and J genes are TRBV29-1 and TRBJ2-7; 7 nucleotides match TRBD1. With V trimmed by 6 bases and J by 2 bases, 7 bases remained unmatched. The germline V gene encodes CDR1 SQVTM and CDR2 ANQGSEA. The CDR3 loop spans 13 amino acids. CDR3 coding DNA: TGCAGCGTCTACAGGGGCGGAACCTACGAGCAGTACTTC. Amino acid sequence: CSVYRGGTYEQYF.

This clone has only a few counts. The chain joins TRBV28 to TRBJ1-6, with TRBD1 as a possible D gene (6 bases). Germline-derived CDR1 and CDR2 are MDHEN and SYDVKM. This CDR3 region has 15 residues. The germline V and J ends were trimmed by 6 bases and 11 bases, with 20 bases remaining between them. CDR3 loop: CASRQQGTKGAPLHF. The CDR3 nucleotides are TGTGCCAGCAGACAACAGGGTACAAAAGGTGCACCCCTCCACTTT. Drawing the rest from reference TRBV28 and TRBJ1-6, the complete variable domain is DVKVTQSSRYLVKRTGEKVFLECVQDMDHENMFWYRQDPGLGLRLIYFSYDVKMKEKGDIPEGYSVSREKKERFSLILESASTNQTSMYLCASRQQGTKGAPLHFGNGTRLTVT.

CDR3 in DNA: TGTGCCAGCACCACAGGGTTCGTCAACGAAAAACTGTTTTTT. It translates to CASTTGFVNEKLFF. This chain uses TRBV28 with TRBJ1-4, with D tentatively TRBD1 (6 bases). Trimming stripped 7 bases from V and 8 bases from J, with 17 bases between. There are 14 residues in the CDR3. The germline V gene has CDR1 MDHEN and CDR2 SYDVKM.

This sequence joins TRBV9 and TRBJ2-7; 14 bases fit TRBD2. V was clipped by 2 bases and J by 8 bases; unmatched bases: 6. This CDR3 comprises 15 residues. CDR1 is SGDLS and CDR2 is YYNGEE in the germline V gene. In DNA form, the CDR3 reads TGTGCCAGCAGCGTCGGGACTAGCGGGAGTAACAAGCAGTACTTC. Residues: CASSVGTSGSNKQYF. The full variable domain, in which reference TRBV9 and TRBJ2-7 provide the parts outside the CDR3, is DSGVTQTPKHLITATGQRVTLRCSPRSGDLSVYWYQQSLDQGLQFLIQYYNGEERAKGNILERFSAQQFPDLHSELNLSSLELGDSALYFCASSVGTSGSNKQYFGPGTRLTVT.

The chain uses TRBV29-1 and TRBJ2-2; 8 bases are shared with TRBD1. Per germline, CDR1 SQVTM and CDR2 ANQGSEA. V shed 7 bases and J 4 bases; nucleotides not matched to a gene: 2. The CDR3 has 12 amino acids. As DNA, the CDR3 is TGCAGCGGGACAGGGAGCACCGGGGAGCTGTTTTTT. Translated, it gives CSGTGSTGELFF.

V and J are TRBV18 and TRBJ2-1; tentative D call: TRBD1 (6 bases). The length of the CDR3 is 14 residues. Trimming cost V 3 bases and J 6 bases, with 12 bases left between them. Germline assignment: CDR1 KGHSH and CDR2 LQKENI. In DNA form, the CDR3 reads TGTGCCAGCTCACCTATCCAGGGGAGCAATGAGCAGTTCTTC. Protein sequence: CASSPIQGSNEQFF.

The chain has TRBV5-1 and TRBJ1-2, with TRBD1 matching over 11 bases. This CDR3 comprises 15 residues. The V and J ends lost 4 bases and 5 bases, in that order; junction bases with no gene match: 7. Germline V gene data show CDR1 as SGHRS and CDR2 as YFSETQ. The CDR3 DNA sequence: TGCGCCAGCAGCGAGGGACAGGGGGGTTCGTATGGCTACACCTTC. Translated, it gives CASSEGQGGSYGYTF.